These 9 T cell receptor beta chains came from one sample sequenced in a study of beta chain features in type 1 diabetes. Expressed TCRB transcripts were sequenced because the isolated RNA had all been reverse transcribed beforehand. Method: immunoSEQ multiplex PCR; TCRdb's copy keeps in-frame clones and lacks some. The sample records approximately 37,000 clones, around 60% being singletons. The sequenced material came from Tregs from blood. The source is a woman aged 25 to 45 in good health.

This chain connects TRBV5-4 to TRBJ2-7; D ambiguous. The CDR3 runs to 13 residues. From germline, CDR1 is SGHNT and CDR2 YYREEE (reference sequence). V gave up 1 base and J gave up 3 bases, with 8 bases separating them. This chain's CDR3 is CASSLLLNYEQYF. The CDR3 DNA reads as TGTGCCAGCAGCTTGTTACTAAACTACGAGCAGTACTTC.

The rearrangement joins TRBV2 to TRBJ2-5; D perhaps matches TRBD2 (6 bases). CDR1 SNHLY and CDR2 FYNNEI come from the germline V gene. The CDR3 contains 14 residues. Between the trimmed V and J ends, which lost 6 bases and 4 bases, there was a span of 15 bases. CDR3 sequence (DNA): TGTGCCAGCAGGGAGCGACTAGTTCGAGAGACCCAGTACTTC. This encodes CASRERLVRETQYF.

This clone was counted once. This rearrangement joins TRBV11-3 to TRBJ2-5; 8 bases map to TRBD2. V lost 3 bases to trimming and J lost 3 bases; unmatched junction nucleotides: 9. Germline assignment: CDR1 SGHNT and CDR2 YENEEA. The length of the CDR3 is 16 residues. Here the CDR3 reads CASSLIVGRVEETQYF. For the CDR3, the DNA is TGTGCCAGCAGCTTGATCGTCGGGAGGGTTGAAGAGACCCAGTACTTC.

The chain combines TRBV29-1 with TRBJ1-5; no clear D. CDR1 SQVTM and CDR2 ANQGSEA come from the germline V gene. This CDR3 contains 13 residues. Trimming shortened V by 4 bases and J by 2 bases, and 9 bases separated the two germline ends. Here the CDR3 DNA reads TGCAGCGTTGGGTACGGGGGCAATCAGCCCCAGCATTTT. Translation gives CSVGYGGNQPQHF.

This clone was picked up a small number of times. The rearrangement uses TRBV6-1 and TRBJ1-1; no definite D call. With 4 bases removed from V and 4 bases from J, the gap between germline ends came to 16 bases. Germline V gives CDR1 MNHNS, CDR2 SASEGT. This CDR3 spans 15 amino acids. CDR3 bases: TGTGCCAGCAGTGCCCCTCAGTTTGGCGGCACTGAAGCTTTCTTT. Protein product: CASSAPQFGGTEAFF.

The chain has TRBV25-1 and TRBJ2-2, with 10 nucleotides matching TRBD1. J gave up 6 bases and V 8 bases, and 6 bases lay outside the gene matches. The CDR3 runs 14 residues. Germline V gene sequence: CDR1 MGHDK, CDR2 SYGVNS. The DNA for the CDR3 is TGTGCCAGCGAGAGACAGGGGGCTGCCGGGGAGCTGTTTTTT. It encodes CASERQGAAGELFF.

This chain joins TRBV10-3 and TRBJ2-7, with D possibly being TRBD1 (6 bases). This CDR3 has 14 residues. Germline values: CDR1 ENHRY, CDR2 SYGVKD. V lost 0 bases and J 6 bases, leaving 12 bases between the germline ends. This CDR3 is CAISESLDRSEQYF. CDR3 nucleotides: TGTGCCATCAGTGAGTCTCTTGACAGGTCCGAGCAGTACTTC.

This sequence joins TRBV7-8 and TRBJ2-7; 10 bases match TRBD2. V lost 6 bases and J lost 2; bases outside the gene matches: 7. Germline CDR1 is SGHVS and CDR2 is FQNEAQ. CDR3 length: 15 amino acids. The CDR3 region has the DNA TGTGCCAGCAGACCTAGCGGGAGAGTCCCCTACGAGCAGTACTTC. It yields the protein CASRPSGRVPYEQYF.

The J gene is TRBJ2-3, the V gene TRBV7-2; 8 bases fit TRBD2. Germline V gene lookup returns CDR1 SGHTA and CDR2 FQGNSA. There are 16 residues in the CDR3. V lost 1 base and J lost 3; bases outside the gene matches: 6. The CDR3 spells CASSLVGASGTDTQYF. In nucleotides, the CDR3 is TGTGCCAGCAGCTTAGTGGGGGCTAGCGGGACAGATACGCAGTATTTT.